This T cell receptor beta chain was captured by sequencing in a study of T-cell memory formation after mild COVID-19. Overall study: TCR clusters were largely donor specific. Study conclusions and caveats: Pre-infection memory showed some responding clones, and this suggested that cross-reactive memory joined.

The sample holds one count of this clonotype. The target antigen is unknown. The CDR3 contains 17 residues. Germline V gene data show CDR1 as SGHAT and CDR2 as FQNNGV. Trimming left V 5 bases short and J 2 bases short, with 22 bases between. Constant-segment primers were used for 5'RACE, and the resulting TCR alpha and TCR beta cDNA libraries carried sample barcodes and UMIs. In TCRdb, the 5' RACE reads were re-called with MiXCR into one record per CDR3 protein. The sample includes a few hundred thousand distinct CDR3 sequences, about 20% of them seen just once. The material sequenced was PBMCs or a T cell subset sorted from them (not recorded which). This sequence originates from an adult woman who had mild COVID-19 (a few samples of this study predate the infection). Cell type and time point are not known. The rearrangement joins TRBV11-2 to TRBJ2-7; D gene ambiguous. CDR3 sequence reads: CASSHNYGRSQAYEQYF. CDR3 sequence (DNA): TGTGCCAGCAGCCATAATTACGGACGGTCGCAGGCCTACGAGCAGTACTTC.